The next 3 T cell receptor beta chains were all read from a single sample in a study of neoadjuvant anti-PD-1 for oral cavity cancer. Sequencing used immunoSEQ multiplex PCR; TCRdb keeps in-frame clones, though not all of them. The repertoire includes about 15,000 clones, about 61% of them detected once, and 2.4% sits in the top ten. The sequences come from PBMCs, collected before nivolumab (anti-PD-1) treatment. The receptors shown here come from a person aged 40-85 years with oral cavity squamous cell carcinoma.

CDR3 loop: CASKRGQEGSPLHF. CDR3 in DNA: TGTGCCAGCAAGAGGGGCCAAGAAGGCTCACCCCTCCACTTT. The rearrangement links TRBV6-1 to TRBJ1-6, with D possibly TRBD1 on 5 matching bases. The length of the CDR3 is 14 residues. Germline V CDR1 and CDR2: MNHNS, SASEGT. V shed 7 bases and J shed 10 bases, with 17 bases lying between them.

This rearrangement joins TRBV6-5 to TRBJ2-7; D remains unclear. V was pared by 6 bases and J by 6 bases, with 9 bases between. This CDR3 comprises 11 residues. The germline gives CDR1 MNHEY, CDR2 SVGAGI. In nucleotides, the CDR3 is TGTGCCAGCAGCCGAGGTAGCGAGCAGTACTTC. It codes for CASSRGSEQYF.

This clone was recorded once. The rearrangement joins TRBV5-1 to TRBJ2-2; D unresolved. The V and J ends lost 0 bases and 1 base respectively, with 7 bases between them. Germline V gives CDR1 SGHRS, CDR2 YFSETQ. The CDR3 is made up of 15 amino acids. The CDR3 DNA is TGCGCCAGCAGCTTGGGAACGGGGAACACCGGGGAGCTGTTTTTT. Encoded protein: CASSLGTGNTGELFF.